This T cell receptor beta chain was sequenced for a study of blood T cell repertoires in COVID-19. Study at large: Samples of COVID-19 (acute and convalescent) were obtained from the United States, Italy and Spain. In each case, the material was cDNA or gDNA derived from T cells, B-cell-depleted T cells, or PBMCs.

Enrolment of Seattle patients took place during active infection, and they were followed longitudinally. In the original processing: Estimates of nucleated cell counts were drawn from the amplification of reference gene primers. The protocol was immunoSEQ multiplex PCR, while the TCRdb copy is restricted to in-frame clones and leaves out a portion. V, J and clone size derive from that table, while D and trimming were established from the DNA sequence. The profile shows some 200,000 clones, roughly 88% of them singletons. The germline CDR1 and CDR2 sequences are GTSNPN and SVGIG (reference sequence). V dropped 4 bases and J dropped 6; count of bases not matched to a gene: 8. This CDR3 spans 14 amino acids.

The sequencing sample was made of peripheral blood. The receptor comes from a man between 45 and 60 years old with COVID-19, enrolled during active disease. The chain combines TRBV30 with TRBJ1-5, with TRBD1 identical over 8 bases. The chain's CDR3 is CAWTSPGGGQPQHF. In nucleotides, the CDR3 is TGTGCCTGGACCTCCCCAGGGGGCGGTCAGCCCCAGCATTTT. The whole variable domain, filled in from reference TRBV30 and TRBJ1-5, reads SQTIHQWPATLVQPVGSPLSLECTVEGTSNPNLYWYRQAAGRGLQLLFYSVGIGQISSEVPQNLSASRPQDRQFILSSKKLLLSDSGFYLCAWTSPGGGQPQHFGDGTRLSIL.